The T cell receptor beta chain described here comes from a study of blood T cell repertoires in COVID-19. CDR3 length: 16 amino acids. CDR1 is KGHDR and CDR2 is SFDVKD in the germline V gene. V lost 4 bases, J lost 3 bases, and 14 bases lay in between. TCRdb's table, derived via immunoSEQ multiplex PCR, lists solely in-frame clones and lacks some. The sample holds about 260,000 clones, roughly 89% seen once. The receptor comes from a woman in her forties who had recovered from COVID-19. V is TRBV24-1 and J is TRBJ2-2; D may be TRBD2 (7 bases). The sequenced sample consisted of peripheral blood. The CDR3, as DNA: TGTGCCACCAGTGACACAGGGCTAGCGGACACCGGGGAGCTGTTTTTT. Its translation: CATSDTGLADTGELFF.